The 10 T cell receptor beta chains given below trace back to one sample, sequenced in a study of blood T cell repertoires in COVID-19. Profiling relied on immunoSEQ multiplex PCR, and the TCRdb table lists in-frame clones only, not all of them. The sample lists some 67,000 clones; 80% to 90% were seen once. Sample: peripheral blood. These receptors all come from a man aged 45-65 years with active COVID-19.

The V gene is TRBV7-2, the J gene TRBJ1-3; 8 bases map to TRBD1. From germline, CDR1 is SGHTA and CDR2 FQGNSA. This CDR3 is 14 amino acids long. V gave up 5 bases and J gave up 8 bases; unmatched junction bases: 8. The CDR3 region has the DNA TGTGCCAGCAGCCTCGGACAGGGAGGTTACACCATATATTTT. Translation: CASSLGQGGYTIYF. Together with reference TRBV7-2 and TRBJ1-3, the CDR3 gives the full variable domain: GAGVSQSPSNKVTEKGKDVELRCDPISGHTALYWYRQSLGQGLEFLIYFQGNSAPDKSGLPSDRFSAERTGGSVSTLTIQRTQQEDSAVYLCASSLGQGGYTIYFGEGSWLTVV.

The chain employs TRBV15 and TRBJ1-2; TRBD1 agrees at 9 bases. The CDR3 sequence is 15 residues long. The germline CDR1 and CDR2 sequences are LNHNV and YYDKDF (reference sequence). V shed 5 bases, J shed 8 bases, and the junction held 12 bases outside the gene matches. This chain's CDR3 is CATSLRPGTGSGYTF. The CDR3, as DNA: TGTGCCACCAGCCTCCGTCCCGGGACAGGGTCGGGCTACACCTTC.

The rearrangement uses TRBV5-4 and TRBJ1-5; maybe TRBD1 (6 bases). The CDR3 consists of 15 residues. The V gene's germline CDR1 is SGHNT and CDR2 YYREEE (reference sequence). V was cut by 0 bases and J by 3 bases, with 10 bases left in between. In DNA, the CDR3 is TGTGCCAGCAGCTTGGGAGGACAGATCAATCAGCCCCAGCATTTT. Translation gives CASSLGGQINQPQHF.

This clone is a singleton in its sample. The chain couples TRBV7-9 to TRBJ2-1; 8 positions match TRBD2. Germline CDR1 SEHNR, CDR2 FQNEAQ (reference sequence). J was trimmed by 5 bases and V by 3 bases; bases with no gene match: 9. CDR3 length: 16 residues. For the CDR3, the DNA is TGTGCCAGCAGCTTGGCGGGGGGATTAGAGGACAATGAGCAGTTCTTC. It is translated as CASSLAGGLEDNEQFF.

The CDR3 nucleotides read TGTGCCAGCAGCTTGACAGGGGCTGTCGACTATGGCTACACCTTC. As protein: CASSLTGAVDYGYTF. The genes are TRBV5-4 and TRBJ1-2; 7 positions agree with TRBD1. The V gene end was trimmed by 1 base and the J gene end by 3 bases; junction bases not matched to a gene: 6. The CDR3 is 15 amino acids. Per the germline V gene, CDR1 is SGHNT and CDR2 is YYREEE (reference sequence).

This clone was observed a few times. The J gene is TRBJ1-4, the V gene TRBV3-1 (or the pseudogene TRBV3-2); D perhaps matches TRBD1 (5 bases). The CDR3 is 19 amino acids. Germline CDR1 and CDR2: LGHDT and YNNKEL (reference sequence). V lost 0 bases and J lost 4, with 21 bases in between. This chain's CDR3 is CASSQERQVTEDFNEKLFF. The CDR3 DNA is TGTGCCAGCAGCCAAGAACGGCAGGTGACAGAAGATTTTAATGAAAAACTGTTTTTT.

This clone was detected only once. CDR3 amino acids: CASSLGLARTDTQYF. DNA for the CDR3: TGTGCCAGCAGCTTAGGCCTAGCTCGTACAGATACGCAGTATTTT. The V gene is TRBV11-2, the J gene TRBJ2-3; TRBD2 might be the D (5 bases). Trimming shortened V by 1 base and J by 3 bases, and 11 bases separated the two germline ends. The CDR3 covers 15 residues. From germline, CDR1 is SGHAT and CDR2 FQNNGV.

The chain joins TRBV12-2 to TRBJ1-2. TRBV12-2 is a listed pseudogene. This CDR3 has 14 residues. The CDR3 protein is CASRSRTRREGYTF. The CDR3, as DNA: TGTGCAAGTCGCTCTCGGACTCGTCGGGAGGGCTACACCTTC.

The chain combines TRBV10-3 with TRBJ1-4, with D hard to call. Trimming left V 0 bases short and J 0 bases short, with 8 bases between. Per germline, CDR1 ENHRY and CDR2 SYGVKD. This CDR3 spans 16 amino acids. CDR3 in DNA: TGTGCCATCAGTGAGTCATGGCAGGCAACTAATGAAAAACTGTTTTTT. Protein sequence: CAISESWQATNEKLFF.

The chain has TRBV7-2 and TRBJ2-3, with 8 positions matching TRBD2. The V and J ends lost 2 bases and 0 bases, in that order; junction bases with no gene match: 7. The germline CDR1 and CDR2 sequences are SGHTA and FQGNSA. The CDR3 is made up of 17 amino acids. In DNA, the CDR3 is TGTGCCAGCAGCTTACTAGCGTCTAGCGGGAGCACAGATACGCAGTATTTT. It encodes CASSLLASSGSTDTQYF.